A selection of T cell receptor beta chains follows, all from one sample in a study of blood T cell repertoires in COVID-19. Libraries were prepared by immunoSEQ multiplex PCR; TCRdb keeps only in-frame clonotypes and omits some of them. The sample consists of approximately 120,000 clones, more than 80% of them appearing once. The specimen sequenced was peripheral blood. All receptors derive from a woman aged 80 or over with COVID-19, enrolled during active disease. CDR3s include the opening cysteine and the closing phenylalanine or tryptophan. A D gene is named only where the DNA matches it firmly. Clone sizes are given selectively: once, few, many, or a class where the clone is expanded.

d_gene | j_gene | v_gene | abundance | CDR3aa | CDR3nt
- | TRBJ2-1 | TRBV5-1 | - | CASSLVVRRDSYNEQFF | TGCGCCAGCAGCTTGGTGGTTCGGCGGGACTCCTACAATGAGCAGTTCTTC
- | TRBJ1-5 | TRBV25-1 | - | CASSGAGGTQEPQHF | TGTGCCAGCAGTGGGGCGGGGGGCACCCAGGAGCCCCAGCATTTT
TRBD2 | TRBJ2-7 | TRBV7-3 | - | CASSPGLAGGTGYEQYF | TGTGCCAGCAGCCCCGGACTAGCGGGAGGAACTGGCTACGAGCAGTACTTC
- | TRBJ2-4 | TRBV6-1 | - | CASSEGGLASVKNIQYF | TGTGCCAGCAGTGAAGGGGGTTTGGCTAGCGTAAAAAACATTCAGTACTTC
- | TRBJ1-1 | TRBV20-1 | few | CSASVPGLNTEAFF | TGCAGTGCTAGTGTTCCAGGGTTAAATACTGAAGCTTTCTTT
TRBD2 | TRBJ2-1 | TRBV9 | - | CASSPIGGDLSLSYNEQFF | TGTGCCAGCAGCCCAATTGGGGGGGATCTGAGTCTCTCCTACAATGAGCAGTTCTTC
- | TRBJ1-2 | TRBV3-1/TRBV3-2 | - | CASSHLQPGGYGYTF | TGTGCCAGCAGCCATCTCCAGCCGGGGGGGTATGGCTACACCTTC
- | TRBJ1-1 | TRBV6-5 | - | CASSYSTNSRGTEAFF | TGTGCCAGCAGTTACTCGACGAACAGCAGGGGCACTGAAGCTTTCTTT
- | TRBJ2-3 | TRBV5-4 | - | CASSPPGPAGDTQYF | TGTGCCAGCAGCCCCCCGGGTCCCGCGGGAGATACGCAGTATTTT
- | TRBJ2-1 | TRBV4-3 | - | CASSQVLRGEQFF | TGCGCCAGCAGCCAAGTTCTTCGGGGGGAGCAGTTCTTC
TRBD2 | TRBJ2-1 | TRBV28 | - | CASSYNKLADLVDEQFF | TGTGCCAGCAGCTATAACAAACTAGCGGACCTGGTGGATGAGCAGTTCTTC
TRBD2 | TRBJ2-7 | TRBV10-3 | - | CAISDLGGMDEQYF | TGTGCCATCAGTGACCTGGGAGGGATGGACGAGCAGTACTTC
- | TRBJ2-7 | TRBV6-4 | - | CASSGYTRDIVYEQYF | TGTGCCAGCAGTGGCTACACCCGGGACATTGTATACGAGCAGTACTTC
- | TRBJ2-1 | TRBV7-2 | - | CASSLSKRTYNEQFF | TGTGCCAGCAGCTTATCAAAGCGGACCTACAATGAGCAGTTCTTC
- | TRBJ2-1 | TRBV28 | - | CASSLGGRDEQFF | TGTGCCAGCAGTTTAGGAGGGCGGGATGAGCAGTTCTTC
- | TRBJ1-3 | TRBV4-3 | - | CASSQVAGSGNTIYF | TGCGCCAGCAGCCAAGTTGCAGGCTCTGGAAACACCATATATTTT
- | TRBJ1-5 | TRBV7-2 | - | CASSLSRGSGQPQHF | TGTGCCAGCAGCTTGTCCCGGGGATCGGGTCAGCCCCAGCATTTT
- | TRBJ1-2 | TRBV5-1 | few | CASRLDETSTNYGYTF | TGCGCCAGCAGGTTGGACGAGACAAGTACTAACTATGGCTACACCTTC